This TCR beta chain was obtained from a study of shared clonotypes between healthy human individuals (TCRdb year 2020). Regarding the complete study: Two women and a few men aged 18 to 49 years were included in the cohort. To estimate repertoire size and how much clonotype sharing occurs between individuals, the study deeply sequenced the blood TCR repertoires of about five healthy adults. To increase sequencing depth and limit assay-specific biases, TCR repertoire library preparation and sequencing were carried out by different laboratories using diverse techniques. Each donor's leukapheresis produced roughly between roughly 0.85 and 10 billion PBMCs. For each donor, CD4 naive and CD4 memory were each given three plates, CD8 naive was given two plates, and CD8 memory was given one plate. Summary of the overall study and its limitations: Naive subsets generally had larger estimated clonotype richness than memory subsets did. Because the study included a small number of donors, the genetic and exposure-history diversity represented was limited. Pairwise subsampling indicated that sequencing depth was expected to affect the degree of clonotype sharing among donors. Incomplete sequencing was indicated by rarefaction of sorted-subset datasets, despite the large sequencing depth. About 5% of naive CD4, roughly 3.5% of naive CD8, 2.3% of memory CD4, and less than 0.45% of memory CD8 clonotypes were shared across several donors. Sampling was limited to blood, and TCR repertoires in tissue likely differ from TCR repertoires in blood. Compared with non-shared clonotypes, clonotypes shared by all four sorted-subset donors had higher generation probabilities.

Using the deep immunoSEQ assay, multiplex PCR amplified TCR CDR3 regions from genomic DNA. Extracted genomic DNA from each cell subset was spread evenly across all wells of several immunoSEQ 96-well plates, with each plate serving as a replicate. For sorted subsets, about 210 ng of genomic DNA, equivalent to roughly 30,000 T cell genomes, went into each replicate PCR. Purified libraries were quantified with a Qubit 3.0 fluorometer, sized on a Bioanalyzer 2100, and re-quantified with the KAPA Library Quantification kit. A separate single-read 150-cycle Illumina NextSeq 550 flow cell was used to sequence each immunoSEQ 96-well plate. The authors processed their data as follows. Because the immunoSEQ output included only junctional sequences and no quality scores, the filtering could not be the same as the filtering used for full-length reads. To assign V/J genes and CDR3, sequences were annotated using PyIR, a Python wrapper for IgBLAST v1.9, with IMGT germline references. Reads with weak V/J assignments (E-value above 1e-6), missing CDR3, stop codons, out-of-frame junctions, or ambiguous translated residues were removed. V3J clonotypes were defined by identical inferred V gene, J gene, and CDR3 amino acid sequence. Percentage overlap between repertoires was computed as shared unique clonotypes divided by the size of the smaller repertoire. Repertoire richness was assessed with RTK rarefaction, the Chao1 estimator, and Recon v2.1 estimates of unobserved clonotypes. Generation probabilities were computed with OLGA for all TCRbeta clonotypes obtained by the gDNA method from several donors. Imported from immuneACCESS, the table was reduced by TCRdb to in-frame sequences with V and J called. These copies leave out some clones; in studies compared against another copy, an unresolved V gene accounts for under half, and the cause of the remainder is not known. Clone size and the V and J calls come from that table; the DNA yielded D and trimming. The sample has about 580,000 clones on record, 95% to 98% of them singletons. The biggest ten clones account for 0.3% of the sample.

CD8 naive samples consisted of CD45RO-negative cells that were positively selected for CCR7, yielding a CD45RA+CCR7+ population without TemRA cells. Donors were healthy HIV-negative adults with no recently reported acute infections or vaccinations. All donors were Caucasian adults living in Nashville, Tennessee, USA. Blood was collected by leukapheresis, and PBMCs were isolated by Ficoll-Histopaque density gradient centrifugation and then cryopreserved in liquid nitrogen vapor phase. Purity and quantity of every magnetically sorted T cell population were checked by analytical flow cytometry. Genomic DNA was isolated from each sorted fraction and quantified by UV absorbance on a Nanodrop 2000c. The CDR3 measures 15 amino acids from cysteine to phenylalanine. Just CDR3 DNA is preserved here, 45 bases in frame from base 1. Trimming takes 3 bases off V and 3 bases off J; junction bases not matched to a gene: 6. CDR1 and CDR2 are read off the germline V gene (reference sequence) as MNHEY and SMNVEV.

With respect to this clone: Its antigen is not yet known. No per-base quality is available; no much larger clone lies one base away.

The sequence was obtained from a man aged 30 to 39 in good health. The V and J genes are TRBV27 and TRBJ2-7; TRBD1 matches 9 bases in the middle. The material sequenced was naive CD8+ T cells sorted from blood. The intended sense of this specimen's cell subset or site label: CD45RA+CCR7+. The CDR3 region reads CASSFYPGQGYEQYF. The DNA is as follows: TGTGCCAGCAGTTTCTACCCGGGACAGGGCTACGAGCAGTACTTC.